The 25 T cell receptor beta chains presented below share a single source sample, sequenced in a study of cytomegalovirus exposure and HLA in healthy donors. PCR involved 60 Vbeta and 13 Jbeta primers. Libraries were prepared by immunoSEQ multiplex PCR; TCRdb keeps only in-frame clonotypes and omits some of them. The table shows about 160,000 clones, with under 80% occurring only once. Input material: PBMCs. Every receptor here comes from a woman aged 30 to 39 in good health and CMV-seronegative.

V usage is TRBV19 and J usage is TRBJ1-1, with 8 bases identical to TRBD1. The length of the CDR3 is 12 residues. Germline V gene sequence: CDR1 LNHDA, CDR2 SQIVND (reference sequence). The ends lost 10 bases at V and 1 base at J; junction bases unmatched: 2. In nucleotides, the CDR3 is TGTGCCACGGACAGGGCGAACACTGAAGCTTTCTTT. Amino acids: CATDRANTEAFF.

This chain uses TRBV29-1 with TRBJ1-1; D gene uncertain. Trimming pared 5 bases from V and 1 base from J, leaving 5 bases between. The CDR3 runs 11 residues. The germline V gene encodes CDR1 SQVTM and CDR2 ANQGSEA. The CDR3 loop reads CSVRENTEAFF. The CDR3 DNA reads TGCAGCGTTAGAGAGAACACTGAAGCTTTCTTT.

J is TRBJ2-5 and V is TRBV27; 7 bases line up with TRBD1. The ends lost 5 bases at V and 3 bases at J; junction bases unmatched: 3. This CDR3 is 13 amino acids long. Germline V gene sequence: CDR1 MNHEY, CDR2 SMNVEV (reference sequence). CDR3 residues: CASSITGEETQYF. CDR3 sequence (DNA): TGTGCCAGCAGTATAACAGGGGAAGAGACCCAGTACTTC.

With respect to this clone: At one boundary the junction diverges from the germline segment, which might be a read error. This chain links TRBV7-7 with TRBJ1-2; a possible D gene is TRBD1 (5 bases). Germline CDR1 and CDR2: SSHAT and FNYEAQ (reference sequence). This CDR3 comprises 14 residues. In DNA, the CDR3 is TGTGCTAGCAGCTTAAATCCGGGGGGCTATGGCTACACCTTC. Translation gives CASSLNPGGYGYTF.

This clone was observed once. This chain links TRBV6-5 with TRBJ2-2; D perhaps matches TRBD2 (7 bases). The CDR3 sequence is 16 residues long. V lost 0 bases and J 3 bases, leaving 11 bases between the germline ends. Looked up from germline, CDR1 is MNHEY and CDR2 is SVGAGI. The CDR3 protein is CASSYSRGGDTGELFF. In DNA, the CDR3 is TGTGCCAGCAGTTACTCGAGAGGGGGGGACACCGGGGAGCTGTTTTTT.

The chain employs TRBV19 and TRBJ1-1; D is possibly TRBD1 (5 bases). Germline V CDR1 and CDR2: LNHDA, SQIVND (reference sequence). Trimming left V 5 bases short and J 7 bases short, with 11 bases between. The length of the CDR3 is 12 residues. The CDR3 loop is CASSSRGGEAFF. The CDR3 bases are TGTGCCAGTAGTTCCCGGGGGGGTGAAGCTTTCTTT.

The V gene is TRBV29-1, the J gene TRBJ1-4; no reliable D call. The CDR3 contains 18 residues. Germline assignment: CDR1 SQVTM and CDR2 ANQGSEA. The germline V and J ends were trimmed by 3 bases and 6 bases, with 26 bases remaining between them. The CDR3 loop reads CSVDHGLGLRWVYEKLFF. The CDR3 region has the DNA TGCAGCGTTGACCACGGACTCGGGCTGCGGTGGGTATATGAAAAACTGTTTTTT.

This chain uses TRBV5-1 with TRBJ1-3, with unresolved D. V was pared by 3 bases and J by 0 bases, with 7 bases between. The CDR3 is made up of 14 amino acids. Per the germline V gene, CDR1 is SGHRS and CDR2 is YFSETQ. CDR3: CASSYDNSGNTIYF. CDR3 nucleotide sequence: TGCGCCAGCAGCTACGACAACTCTGGAAACACCATATATTTT.

This chain links TRBV5-1 with TRBJ2-2, with no clear D. The CDR3 totals 15 residues. Looked up from germline, CDR1 is SGHRS and CDR2 is YFSETQ. V lost 0 bases and J lost 0, with 6 bases in between. The CDR3 here is CASSLDRTNTGELFF. For the CDR3, the DNA is TGCGCCAGCAGCTTGGACAGAACGAACACCGGGGAGCTGTTTTTT.

This clone was seen a handful of times. The gene calls are TRBV29-1 and TRBJ2-1; D unclear. V was clipped by 7 bases and J by 7 bases, with 8 bases between them. This CDR3 contains 10 residues. The germline CDR1 and CDR2 sequences are SQVTM and ANQGSEA. The CDR3 spells CSGSLNEQFF. Here the CDR3 DNA reads TGCAGCGGTAGTCTGAATGAGCAGTTCTTC.

The V gene is TRBV6-1, the J gene TRBJ1-5; tentative D call: TRBD1 (6 bases). The germline V gene has CDR1 MNHNS and CDR2 SASEGT. CDR3 length: 15 amino acids. V lost 3 bases to trimming and J lost 6 bases, with 15 bases between them. This CDR3 is CASSDSGGASQPQHF. The CDR3 coding sequence is TGTGCCAGCAGTGATTCTGGGGGCGCGAGTCAGCCCCAGCATTTT.

The chain carries TRBV28 and TRBJ2-7; 10 nucleotides line up with TRBD1. The CDR3 has 14 amino acids. The V segment lost 6 bases and the J segment 3 bases; nucleotides outside the gene matches: 5. Germline CDR1 reads MDHEN; CDR2 reads SYDVKM. DNA of the CDR3: TGTGCCAGCAGCAGGACAGGGGGAAGCTACGAGCAGTACTTC. Protein: CASSRTGGSYEQYF.

The chain combines TRBV28 with TRBJ2-3; 9 positions match TRBD2. Looked up from germline, CDR1 is MDHEN and CDR2 is SYDVKM. The CDR3 extends over 15 amino acids. V lost 2 bases to trimming and J lost 2 bases; unmatched junction nucleotides: 2. The CDR3 DNA reads TGTGCCAGCAGTTTACTAGCGGGGACCACAGATACGCAGTATTTT. Encoded protein: CASSLLAGTTDTQYF.

This rearrangement joins TRBV6-5 to TRBJ1-2, with D maybe TRBD1 (5 bases). This CDR3 is 15 amino acids long. Germline CDR1 reads MNHEY; CDR2 reads SVGAGI. The V end was cut by 2 bases, the J end by 3 bases, with 13 bases between. The CDR3, as DNA: TGTGCCAGCAGTTACCCGGGGGGAGGACACTATGGCTACACCTTC. Protein: CASSYPGGGHYGYTF.

This clone was observed a few times. The chain uses TRBV5-5 and TRBJ2-7; the match to TRBD2 covers 8 bases. V trimming: 6 bases; J trimming: 6 bases; junction bases outside the gene matches: 11. Germline values: CDR1 SGHKS, CDR2 YYEKEE (reference sequence). The CDR3 runs 14 residues. The CDR3 sequence: CASTPGGVGSEQYF. DNA of the CDR3: TGTGCCAGCACCCCGGGGGGGGTTGGATCCGAGCAGTACTTC.

About this clone: Germline is not matched at one junction end, which may reflect a read error. This chain links TRBV9 with TRBJ1-5, with D hard to call. The CDR3 runs to 14 residues. Germline V CDR1 and CDR2: SGDLS, YYNGEE. Here the CDR3 DNA reads TGTGCCAGCAGCCTGACATCGAGCAGTCAGCCCCAGCATTTT. Its translation: CASSLTSSSQPQHF.

The chain is built from TRBV5-8 and TRBJ2-1; TRBD2 is a possible D gene (6 bases). Trimming stripped 0 bases from V and 3 bases from J, with 10 bases between. Germline V lookup: CDR1 SGHTS, CDR2 YDEGEE. CDR3 size: 15 residues. The CDR3 loop reads CASSLAGVVYNEQFF. Here the CDR3 DNA reads TGTGCCAGCAGCTTGGCGGGGGTGGTCTACAATGAGCAGTTCTTC.

The rearrangement joins TRBV6-5 to TRBJ1-5; D is undetermined. CDR3 length: 14 amino acids. Germline V gene data show CDR1 as MNHEY and CDR2 as SVGAGI. V dropped 5 bases and J dropped 11 bases, with 19 bases sitting between them. The CDR3, as DNA: TGTGCCAGCAGTGAAATGGCACCCATCAGGACCCAGCATTTT. Protein product: CASSEMAPIRTQHF.

This chain connects TRBV28 to TRBJ2-1, with D unclear. V lost 2 bases and J 7 bases, leaving 3 bases between the germline ends. In germline, CDR1 is MDHEN, CDR2 SYDVKM. The length of the CDR3 is 11 residues. The CDR3 sequence: CASSLANEQFF. As DNA, the CDR3 is TGTGCCAGCAGTTTAGCGAATGAGCAGTTCTTC.

In DNA form, the CDR3 reads TGTGCCAGCAGTTCCCGCAGTGAAAAACTGTTTTTT. The encoded protein is CASSSRSEKLFF. The chain links TRBV6-5 to TRBJ1-4; D is uncertain. CDR1 is MNHEY, CDR2 SVGAGI, per germline. The CDR3 sequence is 12 residues long. V lost 4 bases and J 7 bases, leaving 7 bases between the germline ends.

The genes are TRBV12-5 and TRBJ1-1; perhaps TRBD1 as D (5 bases). V was clipped by 7 bases and J by 0 bases, with 9 bases between them. Germline lookup yields CDR1 LGHNT and CDR2 FRNRAP. This CDR3 has 13 amino acids. CDR3 in DNA: TGTGCTAGTGCCGCAGGGTTGAACACTGAAGCTTTCTTT. This codes for CASAAGLNTEAFF.

This clone was seen a single time. The chain couples TRBV29-1 to TRBJ1-4; D might be TRBD1 (6 bases). In germline, CDR1 is SQVTM, CDR2 ANQGSEA. V lost 6 bases and J lost 2, with 13 bases in between. The CDR3 runs to 14 residues. CDR3: CSVQGGTTNEKLFF. In DNA form, the CDR3 reads TGCAGCGTACAGGGAGGGACGACTAATGAAAAACTGTTTTTT. Full variable domain (rest looked up from reference TRBV29-1 and TRBJ1-4): SAVISQKPSRDICQRGTSLTIQCQVDSQVTMMFWYRQQPGQSLTLIATANQGSEATYESGFVIDKFPISRPNLTFSTLTVSNMSPEDSSIYLCSVQGGTTNEKLFFGSGTQLSVL.

The chain combines TRBV6-4 with TRBJ2-2, with D possibly matching TRBD2 (5 bases). There are 15 residues in the CDR3. Germline-derived CDR1 and CDR2 are MRHNA and SNTAGT. V dropped 3 bases and J dropped 5 bases, with 13 bases sitting between them. CDR3 in amino acids: CASSESAEGTGELFF. CDR3 nucleotides: TGTGCCAGCAGTGAATCGGCTGAGGGTACCGGGGAGCTGTTTTTT.

The V and J genes are TRBV9 and TRBJ1-1; D is undetermined. Germline CDR1 SGDLS, CDR2 YYNGEE. V was cut by 1 base and J by 0 bases, with 13 bases left in between. This CDR3 has 16 residues. This chain's CDR3 is CASSVFGQNMNTEAFF. The CDR3 DNA is TGTGCCAGCAGCGTATTTGGTCAGAACATGAACACTGAAGCTTTCTTT.

J is TRBJ1-1 and V is TRBV5-1; a possible D gene is TRBD1 (5 bases). Germline CDR1 reads SGHRS; CDR2 reads YFSETQ. V lost 2 bases, J lost 5 bases, and 10 bases lay in between. This CDR3 is built from 13 residues. The CDR3 coding sequence is TGCGCCAGCAGCTTAGGGGTTTTGACTGAAGCTTTCTTT. Protein: CASSLGVLTEAFF.